Each of the 30 T cell receptor beta chains below was sequenced from the same sample in a study of cytomegalovirus exposure and HLA in healthy donors. PCR was performed using 60 Vbeta and 13 Jbeta primers. The assay was immunoSEQ multiplex PCR, and TCRdb's table has in-frame clones only and misses some. This table has approximately 110,000 clones, just under 75% appearing once. Input material: PBMCs. The receptors were gathered from a man over 45 in good health and CMV-seropositive.

This clone was found once. The gene calls are TRBV2 and TRBJ2-3; the match to TRBD1 covers 8 bases. This CDR3 comprises 14 residues. Unmatched junction bases numbered 3, after V lost 2 bases and J lost 5 bases. Germline V gene lookup returns CDR1 SNHLY and CDR2 FYNNEI. Here the CDR3 reads CASSETRGQDTQYF. CDR3 sequence (DNA): TGTGCCAGCAGTGAAACCAGGGGGCAAGATACGCAGTATTTT.

The chain employs TRBV6-1 and TRBJ2-7; possible D gene TRBD1, 6 bases. Germline loops: CDR1 MNHNS, CDR2 SASEGT. Trimming cost V 4 bases and J 5 bases, with 12 bases left between them. The CDR3 sequence is 13 residues long. The CDR3 DNA reads TGTGCCAGCAGTGTTTACAGGGCGGACGAGCAGTACTTC. As protein: CASSVYRADEQYF.

This clone occurred a few times. J is TRBJ1-5 and V is TRBV7-8; TRBD1 matches at 10 bases. Trimming at V came to 5 bases and at J to 2 bases, leaving 9 bases not matched to a gene. In germline, CDR1 is SGHVS, CDR2 FQNEAQ. The CDR3 loop spans 17 amino acids. For the CDR3, the DNA is TGTGCCAGCAGCCCCAGACAGGGGGCGCTTGGCAATCAGCCCCAGCATTTT. Its translation: CASSPRQGALGNQPQHF.

The gene calls are TRBV12-2 and TRBJ2-4; the table gives TRBD2 as D, unverified against the DNA. TRBV12-2 is annotated as a pseudogene. This CDR3 comprises 13 residues. CDR3 amino acids: CASRLAGGKDQYF. The DNA for the CDR3 is TGTGCAAGTCGCTTAGCCGGGGGGAAGGATCAGTACTTC.

This sequence joins TRBV19 and TRBJ1-5, with D uncertain. The V end was cut by 11 bases, the J end by 2 bases, with 25 bases between. Germline assignment: CDR1 LNHDA and CDR2 SQIVND (reference sequence). CDR3 length: 17 amino acids. CDR3 in amino acids: CAGVGPCRPRGNQPQHF. In DNA, the CDR3 is TGTGCCGGCGTAGGGCCCTGTAGACCGAGGGGCAATCAGCCCCAGCATTTT.

The genes are TRBV18 and TRBJ1-1; D gene uncertain. Between the trimmed V and J ends, which lost 2 bases and 11 bases, there was a span of 21 bases. Germline V CDR1 and CDR2: KGHSH, LQKENI. This CDR3 has 15 residues. In DNA, the CDR3 is TGTGCCAGCTCACCAACTAATCGACCGGGTCCCGGGGCTTTCTTT. As protein: CASSPTNRPGPGAFF.

J is TRBJ2-3 and V is TRBV18; no clear D. The V gene's germline CDR1 is KGHSH and CDR2 LQKENI. V was shortened by 9 bases and J by 3 bases, with 10 bases between the two germline ends. This CDR3 has 12 residues. The CDR3 coding sequence is TGTGCCAGTTCCCTACGAACAGATACGCAGTATTTT. Protein product: CASSLRTDTQYF. Based on the CDR3 plus reference TRBV18 and TRBJ2-3, the full variable domain is NAGVMQNPRHLVRRRGQEARLRCSPMKGHSHVYWYRQLPEEGLKFMVYLQKENIIDESGMPKERFSAEFPKEGPSILRIQQVVRGDSAAYFCASSLRTDTQYFGPGTRLTVL.

This chain's CDR3 is CASSLGFLGLAGDNEQFF. The DNA of the CDR3 is TGTGCCAGCAGCTTAGGCTTTCTGGGACTAGCGGGAGACAATGAGCAGTTCTTC. The chain combines TRBV11-3 with TRBJ2-1, with 14 nucleotides matching TRBD2. The CDR3 loop spans 18 amino acids. Per germline, CDR1 SGHNT and CDR2 YENEEA. V gave up 1 base and J gave up 5 bases; unmatched junction bases: 7.

This clone has just a few counts. A junction end diverges from the germline sequence, so it may reflect a read error. This chain uses TRBV6-1 with TRBJ2-1, with 9 bases matching TRBD1. The germline gives CDR1 MNHNS, CDR2 SASEGT. The length of the CDR3 is 14 residues. The CDR3 sequence: CASTEGTGHNEQFF. The CDR3 nucleotides read TGTGCCAGCACTGAAGGGACAGGGCACAATGAGCAGTTCTTC.

The gene calls are TRBV5-1 and TRBJ2-2, with 9 bases that match TRBD2. The germline gives CDR1 SGHRS, CDR2 YFSETQ. CDR3 length: 16 residues. V shed 0 bases and J 4 bases; nucleotides not matched to a gene: 4. CDR3 nucleotides: TGCGCCAGCAGCTTGGCAGCGGGGGGCGCCACCGGGGAGCTGTTTTTT. Translating it yields CASSLAAGGATGELFF.

The V call is TRBV27, the J call TRBJ2-6; D is possibly TRBD1 (5 bases). CDR3 size: 16 residues. Germline loops: CDR1 MNHEY, CDR2 SMNVEV (reference sequence). V gave up 6 bases and J gave up 1 base, with 13 bases separating them. The CDR3 nucleotides read TGTGCCAGCAGCTTCTCCAGGGTTTCTGGGGCCAACGTCCTGACTTTC. It encodes CASSFSRVSGANVLTF.

This clone was seen a handful of times. This chain joins TRBV6-1 and TRBJ1-6; D possibly corresponds to TRBD1 (6 bases). Germline CDR1 and CDR2: MNHNS and SASEGT. The CDR3 covers 14 residues. Between the trimmed V and J ends, which lost 8 bases and 0 bases, there was a span of 8 bases. The CDR3 nucleotides read TGTGCCAGCGTACAGGGCTCCTATAATTCACCCCTCCACTTT. It specifies CASVQGSYNSPLHF.

A single count supports this clone. J is TRBJ2-7 and V is TRBV18; 13 bases agree with TRBD2. Unmatched junction bases numbered 12, after V lost 5 bases and J lost 5 bases. The CDR3 consists of 17 residues. Germline CDR1 KGHSH, CDR2 LQKENI. The CDR3 sequence: CASSSTSGGAGVHEQYF. The CDR3 nucleotides read TGTGCCAGCTCATCAACTAGCGGGGGGGCCGGGGTCCACGAGCAGTACTTC.

The J gene is TRBJ1-2, the V gene TRBV19; 8 bases agree with TRBD1. Looked up from germline, CDR1 is LNHDA and CDR2 is SQIVND (reference sequence). The CDR3 consists of 15 residues. The V gene end was trimmed by 3 bases and the J gene end by 4 bases; junction bases not matched to a gene: 7. The CDR3, as DNA: TGTGCCAGTAGTATTCGGGCAGGGGGCCTCTATGGCTACACCTTC. Amino acid sequence: CASSIRAGGLYGYTF.

The V gene is TRBV5-1, the J gene TRBJ2-5; 7 bases are shared with TRBD2. V lost 4 bases, J lost 2 bases, and 5 bases stayed unmatched. Looked up from germline, CDR1 is SGHRS and CDR2 is YFSETQ. The CDR3 runs 14 residues. The CDR3 DNA follows: TGCGCCAGCAGCCGCGGGAGCGAACAAGAGACCCAGTACTTC. Residues: CASSRGSEQETQYF.

V and J are TRBV4-2 and TRBJ2-1; a weak D match, TRBD1 (5 bases). This CDR3 spans 13 amino acids. The V gene's germline CDR1 is LGHNA and CDR2 YNFKEQ. V gave up 2 bases and J gave up 15 bases, with 17 bases separating them. The CDR3 loop is CASSQLTRTSPFF. The CDR3 DNA follows: TGTGCCAGCAGCCAACTAACCCGGACAAGTCCGTTCTTC.

The rearrangement links TRBV6-1 to TRBJ2-2; TRBD2 matches at 12 bases. The junction had 5 bases not matched to a gene; V was cut back by 6 bases and J by 6 bases. The CDR3 length is 15 residues. Germline assignment: CDR1 MNHNS and CDR2 SASEGT. As DNA, the CDR3 is TGTGCCAGCAGGGCTAGCGGGGGGGCCCCCGGGGAGCTGTTTTTT. Encoded protein: CASRASGGAPGELFF.

This chain links TRBV7-3 with TRBJ1-6; the D is unclear. The V and J ends lost 5 bases and 2 bases respectively, with 10 bases between them. CDR3 size: 15 residues. The germline V gene has CDR1 SGHTA and CDR2 FQGTGA. The CDR3 bases are TGTGCCAGCAGCCTTTCCGGGACCTATAATTCACCCCTCCACTTT. Protein: CASSLSGTYNSPLHF.

The sample holds one count of this clone. The gene calls are TRBV5-1 and TRBJ2-5; D ambiguous. TRBJ2-7 matches the DNA end more closely, so the J call is doubtful. The CDR3 extends over 14 amino acids. Germline CDR1 SGHRS, CDR2 YFSETQ. DNA for the CDR3: TGCGCCAGCAGCTCAAGCCCCGCGAAGAACGAGCAGTACTTC. It codes for CASSSSPAKNEQYF.

The chain carries TRBV18 and TRBJ2-7; the D is unclear. Germline V gene sequence: CDR1 KGHSH, CDR2 LQKENI. The CDR3 covers 13 residues. Between the trimmed V and J ends, which lost 2 bases and 0 bases, there was a span of 5 bases. CDR3 residues: CASSPGNSYEQYF. The CDR3 coding sequence is TGTGCCAGCTCACCAGGCAACTCCTACGAGCAGTACTTC.

This clone was recorded once. V and J are TRBV5-6 and TRBJ1-1; 9 bases match TRBD1. J lost 0 bases, V lost 3 bases, and 6 bases had no gene match. CDR3 length: 16 residues. Germline CDR1 is SGHDT and CDR2 is YYEEEE. For the CDR3, the DNA is TGTGCCAGCAGCTGGGGGGGACAGGGTATGAACACTGAAGCTTTCTTT. Translation gives CASSWGGQGMNTEAFF.

The chain uses TRBV7-6 and TRBJ2-3; the match to TRBD1 covers 9 bases. The V segment lost 4 bases and the J segment 5 bases; nucleotides outside the gene matches: 7. CDR1 is SGHVS and CDR2 is FNYEAQ in the germline V gene. The CDR3 loop spans 15 amino acids. The chain's CDR3 is CASSSSTGGGDTQYF. The CDR3 nucleotides are TGTGCCAGCAGCTCTTCGACAGGGGGGGGAGATACGCAGTATTTT.

The rearrangement joins TRBV9 to TRBJ2-7; a weak D match, TRBD1 (5 bases). The CDR3 runs to 15 residues. The germline V and J ends were trimmed by 0 bases and 2 bases, with 12 bases remaining between them. Germline V lookup: CDR1 SGDLS, CDR2 YYNGEE. CDR3 nucleotides: TGTGCCAGCAGCGTAGCTATAGGGGATGCCTACGAGCAGTACTTC. Encoded protein: CASSVAIGDAYEQYF.

This clone was detected only once. The J gene is TRBJ1-1, the V gene TRBV19; TRBD1 might be the D (5 bases). CDR1 LNHDA and CDR2 SQIVND come from the germline V gene (reference sequence). The CDR3 consists of 13 residues. Trimming removed 4 bases at V and 1 base at J, with 7 bases between. The CDR3 bases are TGTGCCAGTAGTAGCGACAGGAACACTGAAGCTTTCTTT. This translates into CASSSDRNTEAFF.

This chain joins TRBV5-8 and TRBJ2-7; 9 bases match TRBD1. CDR1 and CDR2 (germline): SGHTS, YDEGEE. This CDR3 has 14 amino acids. J gave up 2 bases and V 3 bases, and 3 bases lay outside the gene matches. The CDR3 DNA is TGTGCCAGCAGCTGGGACAGGGCTACCTACGAGCAGTACTTC. Translating gives CASSWDRATYEQYF. The entire variable domain, with the rest obtained from reference TRBV5-8 and TRBJ2-7, is as follows: EAGVTQSPTHLIKTRGQQATLRCSPISGHTSVYWYQQALGLGLQFLLWYDEGEERNRGNFPPRFSGRQFPNYSSELNVNALELEDSALYLCASSWDRATYEQYFGPGTRLTVT.

J is TRBJ1-1 and V is TRBV2; TRBD1 agrees at 8 bases. The CDR3 covers 14 residues. The J segment lost 1 base and the V segment lost 4 bases, leaving 2 bases of the junction unmatched. Germline CDR1 and CDR2: SNHLY and FYNNEI. CDR3 bases: TGTGCCAGCAGTGGACAGGGGCGGAACACTGAAGCTTTCTTT. Translation: CASSGQGRNTEAFF.

This sequence joins TRBV5-1 and TRBJ1-2; perhaps TRBD1 as D (5 bases). Trimming left V 4 bases short and J 0 bases short, with 16 bases between. The CDR3 is 16 residues long. CDR1 is SGHRS, CDR2 YFSETQ, per germline. The CDR3 sequence is CASSPGGGPSNYGYTF. The CDR3 bases are TGCGCCAGCAGCCCCGGGGGGGGACCCTCTAACTATGGCTACACCTTC.

The rearrangement uses TRBV7-9 and TRBJ1-2; 7 bases agree with TRBD1. The CDR3 sequence is 15 residues long. Germline loops: CDR1 SEHNR, CDR2 FQNEAQ (reference sequence). After removal of 5 bases from V and 4 bases from J, the junction contained 10 bases not matched to a gene. The CDR3 DNA reads as TGTGCCAGCAGCCCTAGGGGGCAGCACTTCTATGGCTACACCTTC. This sequence encodes CASSPRGQHFYGYTF.

The gene calls are TRBV28 and TRBJ1-3; TRBD1 might be the D (6 bases). The CDR3 runs 15 residues. V lost 4 bases, J lost 0 bases, and 10 bases lay in between. Germline CDR1 is MDHEN and CDR2 is SYDVKM. Here the CDR3 DNA reads TGTGCCAGCAGTTCTACAGGGAGCTCTGGAAACACCATATATTTT. As protein: CASSSTGSSGNTIYF.

This CDR3 reads CASSVSGGARTGELFF. In nucleotides, the CDR3 is TGTGCCAGCAGCGTTAGCGGGGGGGCGAGAACCGGGGAGCTGTTTTTT. The chain combines TRBV7-2 with TRBJ2-2; TRBD2 agrees at 11 bases. Germline-derived CDR1 and CDR2 are SGHTA and FQGNSA. With 5 bases clipped from V and 5 bases from J, the junction kept 7 bases outside the gene matches. The CDR3 length is 16 residues.